The entry that follows covers one TCR beta chain sequence. Germline-derived CDR1 and CDR2 are SGHRS and YFSETQ. CDR3 length: 14 residues. Trimming took 5 bases from V and 2 from J, leaving 13 bases between them. Authors' methods: How many nucleated cells were present was estimated from reference gene primer amplification. Produced via immunoSEQ multiplex PCR; TCRdb's table is partial and in-frame only. V, J and clone size derive from that table, while D and trimming were established from the DNA sequence. This table holds approximately 200,000 clones, approximately 75% found once. These data originate in a study of blood T cell repertoires in COVID-19. About the study: From T cells, B-cell-depleted T cells, or PBMCs came the material, which was cDNA or gDNA.

This clonotype was sampled from a man between 40 and 49 years old who had recovered from COVID-19. V gene TRBV5-1 combines with J gene TRBJ1-2; D perhaps matches TRBD1 (5 bases). Sample: PBMCs or T cells enriched from blood (not recorded which). The CDR3 here is CASSRDGGNYGYTF. DNA for the CDR3: TGCGCCAGCAGTCGGGACGGGGGAAACTATGGCTACACCTTC.